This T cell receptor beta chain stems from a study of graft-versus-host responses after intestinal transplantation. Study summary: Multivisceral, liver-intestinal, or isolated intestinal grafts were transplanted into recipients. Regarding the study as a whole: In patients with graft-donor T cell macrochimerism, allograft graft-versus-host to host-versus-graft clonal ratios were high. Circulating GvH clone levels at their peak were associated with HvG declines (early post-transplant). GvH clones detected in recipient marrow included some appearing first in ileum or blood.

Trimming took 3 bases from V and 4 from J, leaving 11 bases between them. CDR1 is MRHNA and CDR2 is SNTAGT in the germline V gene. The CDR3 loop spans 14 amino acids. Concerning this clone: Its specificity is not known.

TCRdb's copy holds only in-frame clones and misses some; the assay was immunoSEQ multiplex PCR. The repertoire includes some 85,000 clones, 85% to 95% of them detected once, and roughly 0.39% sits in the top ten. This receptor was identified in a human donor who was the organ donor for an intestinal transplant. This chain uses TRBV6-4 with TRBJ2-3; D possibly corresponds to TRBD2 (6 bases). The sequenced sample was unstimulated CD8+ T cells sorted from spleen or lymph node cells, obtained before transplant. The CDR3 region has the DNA TGTGCCAGCAGTGATGCTAGCGAGGCAGATACGCAGTATTTT. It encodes CASSDASEADTQYF.